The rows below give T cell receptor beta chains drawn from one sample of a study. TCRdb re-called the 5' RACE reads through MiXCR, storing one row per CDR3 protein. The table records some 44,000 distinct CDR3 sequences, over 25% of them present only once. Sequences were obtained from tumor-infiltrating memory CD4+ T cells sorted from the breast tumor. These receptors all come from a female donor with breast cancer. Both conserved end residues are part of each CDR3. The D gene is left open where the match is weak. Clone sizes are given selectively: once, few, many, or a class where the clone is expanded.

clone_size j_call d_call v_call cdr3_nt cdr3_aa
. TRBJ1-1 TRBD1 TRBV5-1 TGCGCCAGCAGCTTGTCGGGACAGGGCCGAACTGAAGCTTTCTTT CASSLSGQGRTEAFF
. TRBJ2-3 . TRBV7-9 TGTGCCAGCAGGACAAAGGCCACAGATACGCAGTATTTT CASRTKATDTQYF
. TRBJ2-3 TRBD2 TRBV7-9 TGTGCCAGCAGCTTCCCTCGGAGCGGGGGAGGAGATACGCAGTATTTT CASSFPRSGGGDTQYF
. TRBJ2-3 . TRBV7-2 TGTGCCAGCAGCTTAATAGGCCAGGGAGTGGATACGCAGTATTTT CASSLIGQGVDTQYF
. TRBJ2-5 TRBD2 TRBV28 TGTGCCAGCAGCTACGGACTAGCGGGGAAACAAGAGACCCAGTACTTC CASSYGLAGKQETQYF
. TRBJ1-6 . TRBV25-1 TGTGCCAGCACCGGTGACAGGTATTCACCCCTCCACTTT CASTGDRYSPLHF
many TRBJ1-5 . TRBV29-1 TGCAGCGTTGGGGGGGGGGGAGAGCCCCAGCATTTT CSVGGGGEPQHF
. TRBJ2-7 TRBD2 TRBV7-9 TGTGCCAGCAGCTTAGGTGGACTAGCGGCGGAGAGGTTCTACGAGCAGTACTTC CASSLGGLAAERFYEQYF
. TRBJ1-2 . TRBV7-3 TGTGCCAGCAGCTTCCGATGGGGCTACACCTTC CASSFRWGYTF
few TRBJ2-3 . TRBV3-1 TGTGCCAGCAGCGATCCGGGACTAGATACGCAGTATTTT CASSDPGLDTQYF
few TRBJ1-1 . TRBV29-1 TGCAGCGGTCGCAGGGGAGCGCGTACTGAAGCTTTCTTT CSGRRGARTEAFF
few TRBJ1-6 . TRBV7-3 TGTGCCAGCAGCCCTGGACTCCTCCGGGATTCACCCCTCCACTTT CASSPGLLRDSPLHF
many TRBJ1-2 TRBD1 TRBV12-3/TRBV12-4 TGTGCCAGCAGTGCACGGACAGGGACGTATGGCTACACCTTC CASSARTGTYGYTF
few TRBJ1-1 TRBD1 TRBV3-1 TGTGCCAGCAGCCAGCAACAGGGGGGCACTGAAGCTTTCTTT CASSQQQGGTEAFF
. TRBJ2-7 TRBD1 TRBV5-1 TGCGCCAGCAGCAGGACAGGGGGCAGCTACGAGCAGTACTTC CASSRTGGSYEQYF
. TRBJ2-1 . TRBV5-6 TGTGCCAGCGGGGCAGGTAAGCAGGAGCAGTTCTTC CASGAGKQEQFF
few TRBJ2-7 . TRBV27 TGTGCCAGCAGTTTATCGCCGAGCCTGAGCTCCTACGAGCAGTACTTC CASSLSPSLSSYEQYF
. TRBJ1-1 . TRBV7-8 TGTGCCAGCAGCTTATTCGCCGGAGGGGGGACTGAAGCTTTCTTT CASSLFAGGGTEAFF
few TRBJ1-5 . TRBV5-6 TGTGCCAGCAACCTCGGGGGGGCCTCGAGCCAGCCCCAGCATTTT CASNLGGASSQPQHF
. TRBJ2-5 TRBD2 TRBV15 TGTGCCACCAGGCTAGCGGGAGAGACCCAGTACTTC CATRLAGETQYF
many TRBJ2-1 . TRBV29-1 TGCAGCGTTGAAAGGACAGATGCTAATGAGCAGTTCTTC CSVERTDANEQFF
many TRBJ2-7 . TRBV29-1 TGCAGCGTGATAGACAGCTACGAGCAGTACTTC CSVIDSYEQYF
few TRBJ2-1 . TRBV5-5 TGTGCCAGCAGCTTGGGGGGGGCCGACAATGAGCAGTTCTTC CASSLGGADNEQFF
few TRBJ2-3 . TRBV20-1 TGCAGTGCTAGTACCGATAGCACAGATACGCAGTATTTT CSASTDSTDTQYF
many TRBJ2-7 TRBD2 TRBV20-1 TGCAGTGCTAGCCGGGCGGGAGGGGCCTACGAGCAGTACTTC CSASRAGGAYEQYF
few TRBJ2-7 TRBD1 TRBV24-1 TGTGCCACCAGTGATGTGGACAGGAGCCAGTACTTC CATSDVDRSQYF
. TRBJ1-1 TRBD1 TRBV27 TGTACCAGCAGCCTCAGGGGGCTTGGGACTGAAGCTTTCTTT CTSSLRGLGTEAFF
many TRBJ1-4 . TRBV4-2 TGTGCCAGCAGCCAAGATGCTGCAACTAATGAAAAACTGTTTTTT CASSQDAATNEKLFF
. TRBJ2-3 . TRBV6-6 TGTGCCAGCGCACTACGAACGGGAGGCACAGATACGCAGTATTTT CASALRTGGTDTQYF
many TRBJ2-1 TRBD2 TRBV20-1 TGCAGTGCTACCTATAGCGGGAGGTTAGATGAGCAGTTCTTC CSATYSGRLDEQFF
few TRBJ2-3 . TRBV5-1 TGCGCCAGCAAAGGGACGACCACAGATACGCAGTATTTT CASKGTTTDTQYF
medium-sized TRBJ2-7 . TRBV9 TGTGCCAGCAGCGGAGCCTCCGGGACAATCTACGAGCAGTACTTC CASSGASGTIYEQYF
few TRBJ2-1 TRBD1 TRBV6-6 TGTGCCAGCAGAAAACAGGGGTTCGCCTACAATGAGCAGTTCTTC CASRKQGFAYNEQFF
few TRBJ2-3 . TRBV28 TGTGCCAGCAGTTTAGGTCGGATGGAAGATACGCAGTATTTT CASSLGRMEDTQYF
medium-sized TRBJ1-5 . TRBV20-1 TGCAGTGCTAGAGTTTTGGACAATCAGCCCCAGCATTTT CSARVLDNQPQHF
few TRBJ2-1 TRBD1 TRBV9 TGTGCCAGCAGCGTAGGACTTGGGGGACAGGGGCACAACAATGAGCAGTTCTTC CASSVGLGGQGHNNEQFF
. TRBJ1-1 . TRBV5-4 TGTGCCAGCAGCCCTGATAGCATGAACACTGAAGCTTTCTTT CASSPDSMNTEAFF
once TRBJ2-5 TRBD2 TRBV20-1 TGCAGTGCTAGGCACGGGAGGGTGCTCCAAGAGACCCAGTACTTC CSARHGRVLQETQYF
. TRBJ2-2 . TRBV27 TGTGCCAGCAGTTTTCACTCCTCTGAGCTGTTTTTT CASSFHSSELFF
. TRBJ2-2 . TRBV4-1 TGCGCCAGCAGCCTGCCGACTGATAACACCGGGGAGCTGTTTTTT CASSLPTDNTGELFF
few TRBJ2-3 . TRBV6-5 TGTGCCAGCAGTTACTCTTACGGGAGAAGCACAGATACGCAGTATTTT CASSYSYGRSTDTQYF
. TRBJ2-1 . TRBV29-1 TGCAGCGTGAATACGGGGAGCTCCTACAATGAGCAGTTCTTC CSVNTGSSYNEQFF